This record covers a single T cell receptor (beta chain). This sample was taken from a study of blood T cell repertoires in COVID-19. The wider study: Whether acute or convalescent, the COVID-19 samples came from the United States, Italy and Spain. T cells, B-cell-depleted T cells, or PBMCs supplied cDNA or gDNA.

Study processing details: Nucleated cell counts were estimated from reference gene primer amplification. Produced via immunoSEQ multiplex PCR; TCRdb's table is partial and in-frame only. V and J calls plus clone size are reproduced from that table; the DNA served to infer D and trimming. The sample carries hundreds of thousands of clones, about 81% recorded once. Germline lookup yields CDR1 SGHTA and CDR2 FQGNSA. The ends lost 1 base at V and 5 bases at J; junction bases unmatched: 5. This CDR3 region has 15 residues. The chain carries TRBV7-2 and TRBJ2-5, with 9 nucleotides matching TRBD2. Sequencing was carried out using PBMCs or T cells enriched from blood (not recorded which). The clonotype comes from a young man with acute COVID-19. In nucleotides, the CDR3 is TGTGCCAGCAGCTTAGTAGCGGGAGTGGGGGAGACCCAGTACTTC. As protein: CASSLVAGVGETQYF.